This is a list of T cell receptor beta chains from one sample in a study of brain T cells in children with intractable seizures. Clones were read by immunoSEQ multiplex PCR, and TCRdb kept only the in-frame ones, dropping some. The sample records hundreds of thousands of clones, about 93% being singletons. Sequencing was performed on peripheral blood, taken more than 4 months after surgery. These receptors came from a boy less than two years old with tuberous sclerosis and intractable seizures. CDR3s leave out the opening cysteine and the closing phenylalanine or tryptophan.

v_gene: TRBV5-6; CDR3aa: ASSSDMSSNQPQH
v_gene: TRBV19; CDR3aa: ASSLGGVSEKLF
v_gene: TRBV6-6; CDR3aa: ASIKLAGETGELF
v_gene: TRBV30; CDR3aa: AWKKSYFAKDIQY
v_gene: TRBV19; CDR3aa: ASSTLGTDTQY
v_gene: TRBV28; CDR3aa: ASQGAIYGYT
v_gene: TRBV7-2; CDR3aa: ASSFSAGAGYEQY
v_gene: TRBV6-2/TRBV6-3; CDR3aa: ASSYTGTVYSNQPQH
v_gene: TRBV5-1; CDR3aa: ASSLDMEQETQY
v_gene: TRBV6-2/TRBV6-3; CDR3aa: ASSRLAETQY
v_gene: TRBV9; CDR3aa: ASSVGSGRTILAGANVLT
v_gene: TRBV4-1; CDR3aa: ASSQETRSSYEQY
v_gene: TRBV7-9; CDR3aa: ASSPQLAGSSGANVLT
v_gene: TRBV6-5; CDR3aa: ASSYRGENTEAF
v_gene: TRBV7-8; CDR3aa: ASSETRGEKLF
v_gene: TRBV29-1; CDR3aa: SVEGSTELNAEAF
v_gene: TRBV30; CDR3aa: AWRAPGTDSGNTIY
v_gene: TRBV29-1; CDR3aa: SAVTNGGTEAF
v_gene: TRBV5-1; CDR3aa: ASSLEGAGETQY
v_gene: TRBV3-1/TRBV3-2; CDR3aa: ASSQRGVNTGELF
v_gene: TRBV5-1; CDR3aa: ASSSAGRNTIY
v_gene: TRBV5-4; CDR3aa: ASSRTSGRTDTQY
v_gene: TRBV21-1; CDR3aa: ARHPGQKTYEQY
v_gene: TRBV11-2; CDR3aa: ASSPWMGEVSNYGYT
v_gene: TRBV7-9; CDR3aa: ASSSRGQETQY
v_gene: TRBV2; CDR3aa: ASRGDSNYGYT
v_gene: TRBV6-2/TRBV6-3; CDR3aa: ASSYPYGKGQHQNYGYT
v_gene: TRBV2; CDR3aa: ASRESGLTTDTQY
v_gene: TRBV12-5; CDR3aa: ASAFQLRDREYNEQF
v_gene: TRBV24-1; CDR3aa: ATSDLQETSDTQY
v_gene: TRBV20-1; CDR3aa: SVRGTYEQY
v_gene: TRBV7-2; CDR3aa: ASSLDWGESLNTEAF
v_gene: TRBV7-2; CDR3aa: ASSPPISPWDTQY
v_gene: TRBV10-3; CDR3aa: AISLQDSNTGELF
v_gene: TRBV5-6; CDR3aa: ASSLGQGGVSYEQY
v_gene: TRBV7-9; CDR3aa: ASSLRQGWGGYT
v_gene: TRBV6-5; CDR3aa: ASSYSQRPRGNEQF
v_gene: TRBV3-1/TRBV3-2; CDR3aa: ASSQEGQGAREKLF
v_gene: TRBV27; CDR3aa: ASSSLGRNNQPQH
v_gene: TRBV28; CDR3aa: ASSLGGAGNYGYT
v_gene: TRBV5-1; CDR3aa: ASSGGSSGTYEQY
v_gene: TRBV13; CDR3aa: ASREGQINTEAF
v_gene: TRBV7-9; CDR3aa: ASSLSVDLAKNIQY
v_gene: TRBV14; CDR3aa: ASSQGEVQRSQETQY
v_gene: TRBV28; CDR3aa: ASSLIGTGGRGGYEQY
v_gene: TRBV3-1/TRBV3-2; CDR3aa: ASSQESPFYRGSTSSGNTIY
v_gene: TRBV7-9; CDR3aa: ASSPTGGAEAF
v_gene: TRBV11-1; CDR3aa: ASSLPGYAGELF
v_gene: TRBV19; CDR3aa: ASSMNRASNQPQH
v_gene: TRBV19; CDR3aa: ASLITGTGVSGYGYT
v_gene: TRBV15; CDR3aa: ATSRRGQGGQTQY
v_gene: TRBV5-1; CDR3aa: ASSSLLAGNKGNEQF
v_gene: TRBV24-1; CDR3aa: ATWDGEGTEAF